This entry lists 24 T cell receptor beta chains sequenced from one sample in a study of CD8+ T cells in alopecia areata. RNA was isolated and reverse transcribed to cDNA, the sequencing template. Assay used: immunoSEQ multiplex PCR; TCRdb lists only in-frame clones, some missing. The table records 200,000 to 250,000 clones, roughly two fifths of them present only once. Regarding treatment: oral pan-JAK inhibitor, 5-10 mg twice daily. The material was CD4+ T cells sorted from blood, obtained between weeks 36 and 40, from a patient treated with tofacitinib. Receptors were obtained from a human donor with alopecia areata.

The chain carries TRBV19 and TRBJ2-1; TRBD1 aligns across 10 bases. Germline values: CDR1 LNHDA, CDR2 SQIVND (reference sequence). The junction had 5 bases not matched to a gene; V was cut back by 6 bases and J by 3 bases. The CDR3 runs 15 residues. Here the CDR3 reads CASRGRDRGYNEQFF. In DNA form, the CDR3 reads TGTGCCAGTAGGGGCCGGGACAGGGGCTACAATGAGCAGTTCTTC.

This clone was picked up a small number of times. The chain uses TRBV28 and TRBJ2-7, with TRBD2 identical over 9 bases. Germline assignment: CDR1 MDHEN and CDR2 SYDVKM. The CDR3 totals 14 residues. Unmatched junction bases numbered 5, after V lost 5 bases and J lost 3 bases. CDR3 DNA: TGTGCCAGCAGTGCTAGCGGGAAAATCTACGAGCAGTACTTC. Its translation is CASSASGKIYEQYF.

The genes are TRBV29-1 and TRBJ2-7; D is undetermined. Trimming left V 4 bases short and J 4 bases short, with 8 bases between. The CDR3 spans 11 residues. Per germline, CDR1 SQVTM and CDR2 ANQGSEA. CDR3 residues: CSVGYEYEQYF. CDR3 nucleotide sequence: TGCAGCGTTGGTTATGAGTACGAGCAGTACTTC.

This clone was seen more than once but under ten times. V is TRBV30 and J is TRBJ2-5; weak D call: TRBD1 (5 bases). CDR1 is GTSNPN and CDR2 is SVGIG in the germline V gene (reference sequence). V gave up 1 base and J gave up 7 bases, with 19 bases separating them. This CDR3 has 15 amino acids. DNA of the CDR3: TGTGCCTGGAGTGAAGCGAGACAGCCTTGGGGGACCCAGTACTTC. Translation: CAWSEARQPWGTQYF.

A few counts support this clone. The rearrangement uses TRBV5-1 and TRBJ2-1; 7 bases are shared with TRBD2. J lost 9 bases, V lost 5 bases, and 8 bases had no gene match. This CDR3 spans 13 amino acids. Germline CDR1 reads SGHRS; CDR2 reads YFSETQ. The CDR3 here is CASRGLVWAEQFF. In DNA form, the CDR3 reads TGCGCCAGCAGAGGACTAGTTTGGGCTGAGCAGTTCTTC.

In DNA form, the CDR3 reads TGTGCCAGCCGAGGACTAGCGGGAGTAACCGGGGAGCTGTTTTTT. This translates into CASRGLAGVTGELFF. The chain couples TRBV6-6 to TRBJ2-2, with 13 bases matching TRBD2. Germline assignment: CDR1 MNHNY and CDR2 SVGAGI (reference sequence). This CDR3 has 15 residues. With V trimmed by 8 bases and J by 5 bases, 5 bases remained unmatched.

CDR3 in amino acids: CASSGDSTDTQYF. For the CDR3, the DNA is TGTGCCAGCAGCGGGGACAGCACAGATACGCAGTATTTT. This chain links TRBV7-8 with TRBJ2-3; D tentatively reads TRBD1 or TRBD2 (5 bases each). CDR1 is SGHVS, CDR2 FQNEAQ, per germline. The CDR3 has 13 residues. Trimming cost V 5 bases and J 0 bases, with 6 bases left between them.

In DNA form, the CDR3 reads TGTGCCAGCGGGACAGTCGACATTCAGTACTTC. Translated: CASGTVDIQYF. This sequence joins TRBV7-9 and TRBJ2-4; 7 bases agree with TRBD1. This CDR3 has 11 amino acids. J gave up 8 bases and V 8 bases, and 3 bases lay outside the gene matches. Per the germline V gene, CDR1 is SEHNR and CDR2 is FQNEAQ (reference sequence). Full variable domain (rest looked up from reference TRBV7-9 and TRBJ2-4): DTGVSQNPRHKITKRGQNVTFRCDPISEHNRLYWYRQTLGQGPEFLTYFQNEAQLEKSRLLSDRFSAERPKGSFSTLEIQRTEQGDSAMYLCASGTVDIQYFGAGTRLSVL.

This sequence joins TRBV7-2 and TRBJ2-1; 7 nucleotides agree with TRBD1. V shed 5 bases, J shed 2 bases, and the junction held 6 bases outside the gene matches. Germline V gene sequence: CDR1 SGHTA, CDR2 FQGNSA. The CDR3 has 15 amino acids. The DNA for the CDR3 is TGTGCCAGCAGCGGAGTTAGGGGGCCCTACAATGAGCAGTTCTTC. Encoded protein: CASSGVRGPYNEQFF.

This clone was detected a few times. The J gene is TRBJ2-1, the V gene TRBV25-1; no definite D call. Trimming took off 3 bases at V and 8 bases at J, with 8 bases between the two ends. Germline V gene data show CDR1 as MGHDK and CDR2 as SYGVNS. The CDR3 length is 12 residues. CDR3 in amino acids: CASSEGFHEQFF. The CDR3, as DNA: TGTGCCAGCAGTGAGGGGTTCCATGAGCAGTTCTTC.

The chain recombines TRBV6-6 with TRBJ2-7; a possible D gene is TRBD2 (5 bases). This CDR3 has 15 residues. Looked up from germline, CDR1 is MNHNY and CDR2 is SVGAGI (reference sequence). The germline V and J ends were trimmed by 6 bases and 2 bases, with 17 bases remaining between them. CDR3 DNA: TGTGCCAGCAGACCACTCGGACTCGCAACCTACGAGCAGTACTTC. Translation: CASRPLGLATYEQYF.

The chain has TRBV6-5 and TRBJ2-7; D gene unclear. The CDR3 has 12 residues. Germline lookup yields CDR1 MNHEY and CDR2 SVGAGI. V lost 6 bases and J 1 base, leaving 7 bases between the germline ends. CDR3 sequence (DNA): TGTGCCAGCAGGGCCGGATCCTACGAGCAGTACTTC. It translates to CASRAGSYEQYF.

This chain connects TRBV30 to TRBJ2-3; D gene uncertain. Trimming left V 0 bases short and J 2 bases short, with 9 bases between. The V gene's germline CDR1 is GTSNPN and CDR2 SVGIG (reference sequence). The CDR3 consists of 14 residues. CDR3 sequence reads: CAWSVFGFTDTQYF. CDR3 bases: TGTGCCTGGAGTGTATTCGGGTTCACAGATACGCAGTATTTT.

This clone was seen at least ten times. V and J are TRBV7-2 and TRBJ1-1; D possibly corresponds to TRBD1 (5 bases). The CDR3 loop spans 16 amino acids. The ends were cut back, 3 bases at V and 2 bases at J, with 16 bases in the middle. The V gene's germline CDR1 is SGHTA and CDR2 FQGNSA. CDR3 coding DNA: TGTGCCAGCAGCTTCCCCGGAAGACAGCTAAACACTGAAGCTTTCTTT. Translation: CASSFPGRQLNTEAFF.

For the CDR3, the DNA is TGTGCCTGGAGTGTAGGTCTAGCGGGAGTCGATACGCAGTATTTT. This codes for CAWSVGLAGVDTQYF. The gene calls are TRBV30 and TRBJ2-3; TRBD2 aligns across 10 bases. With 0 bases clipped from V and 6 bases from J, the junction kept 6 bases outside the gene matches. The CDR3 sequence is 15 residues long. Germline V gives CDR1 GTSNPN, CDR2 SVGIG (reference sequence).

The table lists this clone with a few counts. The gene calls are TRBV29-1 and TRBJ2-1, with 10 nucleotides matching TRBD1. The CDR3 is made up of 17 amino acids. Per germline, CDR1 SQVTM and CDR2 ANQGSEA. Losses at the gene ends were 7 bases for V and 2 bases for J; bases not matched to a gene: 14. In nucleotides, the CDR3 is TGCAGCGCTCCCCGGGACAGGGGAGGGGTCGCCTACAATGAGCAGTTCTTC. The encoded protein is CSAPRDRGGVAYNEQFF.

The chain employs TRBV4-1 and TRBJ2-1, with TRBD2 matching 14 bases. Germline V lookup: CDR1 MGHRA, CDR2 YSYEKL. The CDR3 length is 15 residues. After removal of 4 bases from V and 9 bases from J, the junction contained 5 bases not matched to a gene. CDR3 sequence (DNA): TGCGCCAGCAGCCGACTAGCGGGAGGGCCTAGTGAGCAGTTCTTC. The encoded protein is CASSRLAGGPSEQFF.

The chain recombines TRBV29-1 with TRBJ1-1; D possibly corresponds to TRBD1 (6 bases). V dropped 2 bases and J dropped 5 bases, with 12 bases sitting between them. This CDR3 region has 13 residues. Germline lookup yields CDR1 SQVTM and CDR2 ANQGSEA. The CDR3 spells CSVERGAGTEAFF. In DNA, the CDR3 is TGCAGCGTTGAACGGGGGGCTGGTACTGAAGCTTTCTTT.

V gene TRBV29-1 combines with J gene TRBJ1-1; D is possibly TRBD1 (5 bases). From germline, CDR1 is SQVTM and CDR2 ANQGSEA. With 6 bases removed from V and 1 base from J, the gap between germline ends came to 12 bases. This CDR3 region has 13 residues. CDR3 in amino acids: CSVLGGRNTEAFF. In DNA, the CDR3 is TGCAGCGTCCTTGGGGGGAGGAACACTGAAGCTTTCTTT.

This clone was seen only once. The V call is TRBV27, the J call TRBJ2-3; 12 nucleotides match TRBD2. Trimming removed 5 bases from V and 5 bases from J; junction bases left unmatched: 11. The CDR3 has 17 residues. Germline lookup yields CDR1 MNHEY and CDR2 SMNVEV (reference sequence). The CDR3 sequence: CASSQRLTSGSRDTQYF. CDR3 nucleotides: TGTGCCAGCAGTCAACGACTGACTAGCGGGAGTAGAGATACGCAGTATTTT.

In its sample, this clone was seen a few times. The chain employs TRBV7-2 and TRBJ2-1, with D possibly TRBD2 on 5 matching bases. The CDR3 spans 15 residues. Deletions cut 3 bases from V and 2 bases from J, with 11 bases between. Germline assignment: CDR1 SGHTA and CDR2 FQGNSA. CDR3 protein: CASSLLGGPYNEQFF. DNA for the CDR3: TGTGCCAGCAGCTTGTTAGGAGGCCCCTACAATGAGCAGTTCTTC. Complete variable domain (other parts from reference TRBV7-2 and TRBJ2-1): GAGVSQSPSNKVTEKGKDVELRCDPISGHTALYWYRQSLGQGLEFLIYFQGNSAPDKSGLPSDRFSAERTGGSVSTLTIQRTQQEDSAVYLCASSLLGGPYNEQFFGPGTRLTVL.

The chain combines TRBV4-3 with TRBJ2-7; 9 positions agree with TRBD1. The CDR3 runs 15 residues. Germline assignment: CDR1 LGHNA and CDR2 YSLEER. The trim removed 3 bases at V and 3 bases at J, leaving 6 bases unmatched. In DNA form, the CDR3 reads TGCGCCAGCAGCCATGAGGACAGGGGATACTACGAGCAGTACTTC. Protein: CASSHEDRGYYEQYF.

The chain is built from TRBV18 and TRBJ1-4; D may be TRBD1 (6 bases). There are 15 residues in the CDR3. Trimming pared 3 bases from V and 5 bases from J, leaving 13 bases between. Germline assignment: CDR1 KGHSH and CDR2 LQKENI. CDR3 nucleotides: TGTGCCAGCTCACCGCGGGACACCGTAAATGAAAAACTGTTTTTT. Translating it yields CASSPRDTVNEKLFF.

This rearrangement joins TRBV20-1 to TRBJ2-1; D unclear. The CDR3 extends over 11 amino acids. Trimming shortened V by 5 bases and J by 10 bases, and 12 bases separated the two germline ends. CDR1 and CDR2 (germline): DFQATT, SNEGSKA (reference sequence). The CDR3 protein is CSAVPVTEQFF. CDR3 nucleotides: TGCAGTGCTGTACCCGTGACAGAGCAGTTCTTC.